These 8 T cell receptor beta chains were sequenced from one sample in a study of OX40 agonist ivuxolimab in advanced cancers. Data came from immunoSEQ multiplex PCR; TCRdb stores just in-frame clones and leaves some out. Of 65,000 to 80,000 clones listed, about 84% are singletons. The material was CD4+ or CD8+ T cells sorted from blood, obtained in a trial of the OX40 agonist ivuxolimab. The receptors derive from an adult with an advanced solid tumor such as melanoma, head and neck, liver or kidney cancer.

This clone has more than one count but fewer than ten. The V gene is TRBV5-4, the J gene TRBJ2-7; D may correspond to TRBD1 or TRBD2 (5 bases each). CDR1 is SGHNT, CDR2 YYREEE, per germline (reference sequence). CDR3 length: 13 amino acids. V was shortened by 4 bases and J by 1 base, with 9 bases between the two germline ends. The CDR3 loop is CASSRGSSYEQYV. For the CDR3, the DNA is TGTGCCAGCAGCCGGGGCAGTTCCTACGAGCAGTACGTC.

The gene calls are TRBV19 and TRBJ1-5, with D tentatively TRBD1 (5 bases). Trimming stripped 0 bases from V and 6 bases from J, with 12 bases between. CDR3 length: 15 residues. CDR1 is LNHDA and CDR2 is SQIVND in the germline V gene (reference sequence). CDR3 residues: CASSIDRGGVQPQHF. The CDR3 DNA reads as TGTGCCAGTAGTATAGATCGAGGAGGGGTTCAGCCCCAGCATTTT.

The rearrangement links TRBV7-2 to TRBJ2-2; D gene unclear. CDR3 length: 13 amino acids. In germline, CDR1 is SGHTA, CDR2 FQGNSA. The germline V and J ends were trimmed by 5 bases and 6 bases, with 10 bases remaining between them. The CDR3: CASSPFGPGELFF. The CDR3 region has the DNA TGTGCCAGCAGCCCATTCGGGCCCGGGGAGCTGTTTTTT.

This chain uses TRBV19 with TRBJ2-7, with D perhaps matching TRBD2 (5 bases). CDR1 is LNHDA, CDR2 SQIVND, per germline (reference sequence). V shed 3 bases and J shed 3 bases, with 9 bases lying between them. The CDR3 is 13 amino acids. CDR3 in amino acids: CASSIGSGYEQYV. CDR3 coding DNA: TGTGCCAGTAGTATTGGCAGCGGCTACGAGCAGTACGTC.

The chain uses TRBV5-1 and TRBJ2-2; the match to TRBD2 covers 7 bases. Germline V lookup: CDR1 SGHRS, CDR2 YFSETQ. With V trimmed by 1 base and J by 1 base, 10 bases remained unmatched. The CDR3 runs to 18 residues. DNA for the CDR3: TGCGCCAGCAGCTTGACGGGAGGAGGCGGCAGGAACACCGGGGAGCTGTTTTTT. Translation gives CASSLTGGGGRNTGELFF.

CDR3 sequence reads: CASTGWTGPTDTQYF. CDR3 DNA: TGCGCCAGCACCGGATGGACAGGACCCACAGATACGCAGTATTTT. The chain joins TRBV10-2 to TRBJ2-3; 7 bases are a match to TRBD1. CDR3 size: 15 residues. The ends lost 7 bases at V and 2 bases at J; junction bases unmatched: 9. Per the germline V gene, CDR1 is WSHSY and CDR2 is SAAADI.

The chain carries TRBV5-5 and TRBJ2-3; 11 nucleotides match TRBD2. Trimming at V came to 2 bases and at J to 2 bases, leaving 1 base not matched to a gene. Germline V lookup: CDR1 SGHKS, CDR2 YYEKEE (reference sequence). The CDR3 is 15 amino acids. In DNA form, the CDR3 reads TGTGCCAGCAGCTTACTAGCGGGGGCCACAGATACGCAGTATTTT. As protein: CASSLLAGATDTQYF.

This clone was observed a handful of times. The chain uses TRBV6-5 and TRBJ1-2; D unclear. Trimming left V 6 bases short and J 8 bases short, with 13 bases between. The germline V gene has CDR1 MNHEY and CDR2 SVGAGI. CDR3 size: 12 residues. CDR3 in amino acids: CASSRLGGGYTF. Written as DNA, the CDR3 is TGTGCCAGCAGCAGACTGGGAGGGGGCTACACCTTC.